These 11 T cell receptor beta chains originate from one sample sequenced in a study of HIV-infected patients and healthy controls. The repertoire came from unfractionated whole blood and reflected all unsorted peripheral T cells. Alpha and beta constant-region primers primed reverse transcription of approximately 500 ng RNA. Each of the alpha and beta chains got its own library through chain-specific third strand synthesis with indices. Using its own MiXCR run on the 5' RACE reads, TCRdb lists one record per CDR3 protein. The table shows around 21,000 distinct CDR3 sequences, with roughly 9.3% occurring only once. The sample consisted of blood. The receptors originated from an adult in good health.

In this sample, this clonotype turned up many times. The rearrangement joins TRBV6-6 to TRBJ2-6; 7 bases line up with TRBD2. V was pared by 2 bases and J by 1 base, with 5 bases of the junction left unmatched. Germline loops: CDR1 MNHNY, CDR2 SVGAGI (reference sequence). The CDR3 is made up of 17 amino acids. CDR3: CASSYAREGSGANVLTF. The CDR3 bases are TGTGCCAGCAGTTACGCGAGGGAGGGGTCTGGGGCCAACGTCCTGACTTTC.

This clonotype was seen at least ten times. The CDR3 region is CASSDGAYGYTF. The CDR3 nucleotides read TGTGCCAGCAGTGACGGTGCCTATGGCTACACCTTC. This sequence joins TRBV6-4 and TRBJ1-2; D gene uncertain. V was shortened by 2 bases and J by 4 bases, with 5 bases between the two germline ends. The germline gives CDR1 MRHNA, CDR2 SNTAGT. This CDR3 is built from 12 residues.

This clonotype was found many times. The chain combines TRBV5-1 with TRBJ2-3, with 9 bases that match TRBD1. The CDR3 has 16 amino acids. Germline lookup yields CDR1 SGHRS and CDR2 YFSETQ. The V gene end was trimmed by 3 bases and the J gene end by 4 bases; junction bases not matched to a gene: 9. CDR3: CASSWDGTGSSDTQYF. The DNA for the CDR3 is TGCGCCAGCAGCTGGGACGGGACAGGGAGTTCAGATACGCAGTATTTT. Full variable domain (missing parts from reference TRBV5-1 and TRBJ2-3): KAGVTQTPRYLIKTRGQQVTLSCSPISGHRSVSWYQQTPGQGLQFLFEYFSETQRNKGNFPGRFSGRQFSNSRSEMNVSTLELGDSALYLCASSWDGTGSSDTQYFGPGTRLTVL.

This clonotype qualifies as medium-sized. The V call is TRBV5-4, the J call TRBJ2-7; D is perhaps TRBD1 (6 bases). V lost 4 bases and J 3 bases, leaving 11 bases between the germline ends. Germline V gene sequence: CDR1 SGHNT, CDR2 YYREEE (reference sequence). This CDR3 contains 13 residues. The CDR3 region has the DNA TGTGCCAGCAGCCGGGACAACCTCTACGAGCAGTACTTC. Translation gives CASSRDNLYEQYF.

This clonotype is classed as medium-sized. The chain combines TRBV7-2 with TRBJ2-2; D is ambiguous. Trimming left V 2 bases short and J 6 bases short, with 1 base between. The CDR3 is made up of 11 amino acids. The germline CDR1 and CDR2 sequences are SGHTA and FQGNSA. CDR3 DNA: TGTGCCAGCAGCTTATCCGGGGAGCTGTTTTTT. Encoded protein: CASSLSGELFF.

This clonotype has a count of ten or more. This chain uses TRBV10-2 with TRBJ1-5; D unresolved. The V and J ends lost 0 bases and 0 bases respectively, with 3 bases between them. The CDR3 sequence is 14 residues long. In germline, CDR1 is WSHSY, CDR2 SAAADI. Written as DNA, the CDR3 is TGCGCCAGCAGTGAGTCACATAGCAATCAGCCCCAGCATTTT. Its protein is CASSESHSNQPQHF.

This clonotype was counted between two and nine times. The chain employs TRBV2 and TRBJ2-5; D tentatively reads TRBD1 or TRBD2 (5 bases each). The germline V and J ends were trimmed by 7 bases and 5 bases, with 14 bases remaining between them. Per germline, CDR1 SNHLY and CDR2 FYNNEI. The CDR3 contains 13 residues. The CDR3 sequence is CASKRQGVETQYF. DNA of the CDR3: TGTGCCAGCAAGCGGCAGGGAGTCGAGACCCAGTACTTC.

The sample holds many counts of this clonotype. The chain employs TRBV29-1 and TRBJ2-3; 13 positions agree with TRBD2. J was trimmed by 4 bases and V by 1 base; bases with no gene match: 5. The germline V gene has CDR1 SQVTM and CDR2 ANQGSEA. This CDR3 is built from 16 residues. The CDR3: CSVEGGTSGNADTQYF. The CDR3 DNA is TGCAGCGTTGAAGGAGGGACTAGCGGGAATGCAGATACGCAGTATTTT.

The table lists this clonotype with many counts. CDR3 region: CASSRVAGTNTGELFF. CDR3 nucleotides: TGTGCCAGCAGCCGAGTAGCGGGAACGAACACCGGGGAGCTGTTTTTT. The genes are TRBV4-2 and TRBJ2-2; 8 bases line up with TRBD2. From germline, CDR1 is LGHNA and CDR2 YNFKEQ. V shed 4 bases and J 0 bases; nucleotides not matched to a gene: 4. The length of the CDR3 is 16 residues.

This chain connects TRBV4-1 to TRBJ2-3, with D possibly being TRBD2 (6 bases). The CDR3 consists of 15 residues. V was trimmed by 0 bases and J by 4 bases, leaving 11 bases between them. The germline V gene has CDR1 MGHRA and CDR2 YSYEKL. This CDR3 is CASSQDFGGADTQYF. DNA of the CDR3: TGCGCCAGCAGCCAAGATTTCGGGGGTGCAGATACGCAGTATTTT.

There are a few counts of this clonotype. CDR3 coding DNA: TGTGCCTGGAGTCCTAGGGGAGTTTTTCAGCCCCAGCATTTT. Translation gives CAWSPRGVFQPQHF. The rearrangement joins TRBV30 to TRBJ1-5, with D possibly TRBD1 on 5 matching bases. V lost 2 bases to trimming and J lost 6 bases, with 14 bases between them. The CDR3 length is 14 residues. The V gene's germline CDR1 is GTSNPN and CDR2 SVGIG (reference sequence).